This T cell receptor (beta chain) was identified in a study of shared clonotypes between healthy human individuals. The germline CDR1 and CDR2 sequences are MGHRA and YSYEKL. The CDR3 runs to 17 residues. V shed 0 bases, J shed 2 bases, and the junction held 7 bases outside the gene matches. CD45RO-negative, CCR7-selected cells formed the naive CD8 fraction, which excluded terminally differentiated effector memory CD45RA+ cells. Approximately 210 ng DNA, 30,000 to 35,000 T cell genomes, went into each sorted-subset replicate PCR. Sequenced by immunoSEQ multiplex PCR; TCRdb stores in-frame clones only, minus some. The table includes hundreds of thousands of clones, approximately 95% detected once.

This chain connects TRBV4-1 to TRBJ2-1; 7 bases line up with TRBD2. Sequences were obtained from naive CD8+ T cells sorted from blood. This receptor was taken from a woman under 40 in good health. The CDR3 loop is CASSQDTASGTYNEQFF. The CDR3, as DNA: TGCGCCAGCAGCCAAGATACGGCTAGCGGTACCTACAATGAGCAGTTCTTC.